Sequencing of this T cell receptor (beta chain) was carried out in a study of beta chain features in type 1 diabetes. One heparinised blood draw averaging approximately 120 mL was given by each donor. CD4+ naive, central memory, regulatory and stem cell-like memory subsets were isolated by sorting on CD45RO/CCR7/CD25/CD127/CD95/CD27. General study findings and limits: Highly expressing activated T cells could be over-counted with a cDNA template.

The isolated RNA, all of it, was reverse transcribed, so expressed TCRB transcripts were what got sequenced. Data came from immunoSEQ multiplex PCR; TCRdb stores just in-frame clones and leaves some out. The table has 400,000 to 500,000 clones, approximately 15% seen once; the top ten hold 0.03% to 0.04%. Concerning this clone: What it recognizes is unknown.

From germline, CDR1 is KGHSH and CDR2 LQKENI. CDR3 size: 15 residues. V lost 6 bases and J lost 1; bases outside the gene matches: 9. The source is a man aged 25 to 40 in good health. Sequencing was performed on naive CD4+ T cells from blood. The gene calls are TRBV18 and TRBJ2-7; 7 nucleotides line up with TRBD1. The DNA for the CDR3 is TGTGCCAGCTCGATCGGGACAGATTCTTCCTACGAGCAGTACGTC. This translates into CASSIGTDSSYEQYV.